A single sample gave rise to the 8 T cell receptor beta chains below, sequenced in a study of T cell responses to AZD1222 COVID-19 vaccine (dated by TCRdb to the early 2020s). In light of the paper, this sample's time point label describes: about 28 days (+/-7) after the second vaccine dose. Library generation was performed with the immunoSEQ multiplex PCR assay. This is the immuneACCESS table as TCRdb keeps it, with only in-frame sequences that have V and J called. A part of the clones is gone; compared with another copy, unresolved V genes explain less than half, and the rest is unexplained. This sample is represented by some 90,000 clones; roughly nine tenths of them were singletons. Less than 5% of the sample is held by the ten biggest clonotypes. Sequences were derived from peripheral blood, sampled 28 days after the second AZD1222 dose. The source of these receptors is an adult who received the AZD1222 COVID-19 vaccine.

CDR3 nucleotides: TGTGCCATCAGGGAGGGACAGAGGAACACTGAAGCTTTCTTT. It specifies CAIREGQRNTEAFF. The gene calls are TRBV10-3 and TRBJ1-1; 7 nucleotides line up with TRBD1. CDR1 and CDR2 (germline): ENHRY, SYGVKD. Trimming cost V 6 bases and J 1 base; bases outside gene matches: 5. The CDR3 length is 14 residues.

This rearrangement joins TRBV2 to TRBJ2-5; 10 positions agree with TRBD2. V was clipped by 4 bases and J by 5 bases; unmatched bases: 4. CDR1 and CDR2 (germline): SNHLY, FYNNEI. The CDR3 consists of 14 residues. Written as DNA, the CDR3 is TGTGCCAGCAGTGGGACTAGCGGTGGGGAGACCCAGTACTTC. Protein: CASSGTSGGETQYF.

The genes are TRBV19 and TRBJ1-2; D remains ambiguous. The V end lost 4 bases, the J end lost 7 bases, and 16 bases lay between the germline ends. The CDR3 runs 14 residues. Germline CDR1 and CDR2: LNHDA and SQIVND (reference sequence). Written as DNA, the CDR3 is TGTGCCAGTAGTACCCCCCGGGCAGGCGGTGGCTACACCTTC. Translating it yields CASSTPRAGGGYTF.

V and J are TRBV7-5 and TRBJ2-1; TRBD2 is taken as the D call from the table, unchecked against the DNA. TRBV7-5 is a pseudogene. The CDR3 runs to 15 residues. As DNA, the CDR3 is TGTGCCAGAAGCATCAGCCGGGGGGTCTACAATGAGCAGTTCTTC. It yields the protein CARSISRGVYNEQFF.

This sequence joins TRBV30 and TRBJ1-5; D gene ambiguous. The CDR3 spans 12 residues. The germline gives CDR1 GTSNPN, CDR2 SVGIG (reference sequence). V was trimmed by 7 bases and J by 2 bases, leaving 9 bases between them. CDR3 nucleotides: TGTGCCTCCGCACTCGGCAATCAGCCCCAGCATTTT. As protein: CASALGNQPQHF.

In DNA, the CDR3 is TGTGCCAGCATCCGGGGGAGCTACAATGAGCAGTTCTTC. This gives the protein CASIRGSYNEQFF. The V call is TRBV6-5, the J call TRBJ2-1; D is perhaps TRBD2 (6 bases). The V end was cut by 7 bases, the J end by 3 bases, with 10 bases between. The germline gives CDR1 MNHEY, CDR2 SVGAGI. The CDR3 has 13 residues.

The J gene is TRBJ1-3, the V gene TRBV18; no reliable D call. The CDR3 consists of 16 residues. From germline, CDR1 is KGHSH and CDR2 LQKENI. V gave up 3 bases and J gave up 4 bases, with 16 bases separating them. The DNA of the CDR3 is TGTGCCAGCTCACCGGCCGGGGTAGTCAAGGGAAACACCATATATTTT. This sequence encodes CASSPAGVVKGNTIYF.

This rearrangement joins TRBV5-1 to TRBJ2-5, with 9 bases aligning to TRBD1. The CDR3 is made up of 15 amino acids. Germline values: CDR1 SGHRS, CDR2 YFSETQ. The trim removed 4 bases at V and 2 bases at J, leaving 6 bases unmatched. Here the CDR3 DNA reads TGCGCCAGCAGCGGGGACAGGGCTAAACAAGAGACCCAGTACTTC. This sequence encodes CASSGDRAKQETQYF.